Sequencing of this T cell receptor beta chain was carried out in a study of human T cells and chemical hapten exposure. At the level of the study: A patient group, mainly female, showed alopecia areata, totalis or universalis. Study conclusions and caveats: Among expanded TCRs, significantly more large CDR3 similarity clusters formed than among controls.

Time point in this sample: pre-sensitization, week 0. Treatment described: therapeutic diphenylcyclopropenone sensitization with weekly scalp DPC. The template was total RNA from unfractionated whole blood. This clonotype was seen a handful of times. Its antigen remains unknown. V lost 5 bases and J 0 bases, leaving 17 bases between the germline ends. Germline CDR1 reads MNHEY; CDR2 reads SVGAGI. The CDR3 is 16 amino acids. MiXCR, run by TCRdb on the RACE reads, gives a single entry per CDR3 protein. This sample has roughly 110,000 distinct CDR3 sequences, with approximately 12% found just once. This specimen was whole blood, taken in connection with sensitization to the hapten diphenylcyclopropenone (DPC). This TCR derives from a woman in her forties or fifties with alopecia areata. Some clones in this sample may be carry-over from other donors' samples. J is TRBJ2-7 and V is TRBV6-5; maybe TRBD2 (6 bases). The DNA for the CDR3 is TGTGCCAGCAGTACCCCCCGTCGCGGGAACTCCTACGAGCAGTACTTC. The encoded protein is CASSTPRRGNSYEQYF.